This entry describes one T cell receptor (beta chain). What it recognizes is unknown. Sequencing was performed with immunoSEQ multiplex PCR; in TCRdb, only in-frame clones are kept and a portion is missing. The profile covers about 250,000 clones, with about 90% appearing a single time and 12% taken by the ten largest. The data stem from a study of cytomegalovirus exposure and HLA in healthy donors. Notes on the study in general: The study flagged 150 to 200 TCR beta chains as cytomegalovirus-associated.

V lost 2 bases and J lost 4, with 12 bases in between. The CDR3 loop spans 14 amino acids. Germline loops: CDR1 MNHNS, CDR2 SASEGT. This receptor was identified in a man aged 18 to 29 in good health and CMV-seropositive. J is TRBJ2-7 and V is TRBV6-1; D is uncertain. Sequenced material: PBMCs. The CDR3 region has the DNA TGTGCCAGCAGTGAAATGGGTTCGGAGTACGAGCAGTACTTC. It encodes CASSEMGSEYEQYF.